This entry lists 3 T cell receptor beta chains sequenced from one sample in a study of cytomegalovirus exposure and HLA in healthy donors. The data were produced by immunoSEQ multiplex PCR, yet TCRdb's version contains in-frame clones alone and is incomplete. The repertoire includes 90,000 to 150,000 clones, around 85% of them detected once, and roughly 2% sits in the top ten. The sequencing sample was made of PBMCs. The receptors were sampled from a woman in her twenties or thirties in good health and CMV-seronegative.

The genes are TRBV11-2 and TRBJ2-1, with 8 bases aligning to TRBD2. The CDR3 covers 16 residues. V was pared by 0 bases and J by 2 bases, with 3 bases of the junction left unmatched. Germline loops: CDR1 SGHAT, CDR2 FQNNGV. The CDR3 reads CASSLEGGGPYNEQFF. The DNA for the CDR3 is TGTGCCAGCAGCTTAGAGGGCGGGGGGCCCTACAATGAGCAGTTCTTC.

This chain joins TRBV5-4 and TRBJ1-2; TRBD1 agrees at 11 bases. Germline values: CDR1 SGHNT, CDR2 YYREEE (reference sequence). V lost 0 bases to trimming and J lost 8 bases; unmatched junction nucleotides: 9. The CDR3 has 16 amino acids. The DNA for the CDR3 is TGTGCCAGCAGCTTGGGTGGACAGGGGGCGTCCCGGGGCTACACCTTC. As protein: CASSLGGQGASRGYTF.

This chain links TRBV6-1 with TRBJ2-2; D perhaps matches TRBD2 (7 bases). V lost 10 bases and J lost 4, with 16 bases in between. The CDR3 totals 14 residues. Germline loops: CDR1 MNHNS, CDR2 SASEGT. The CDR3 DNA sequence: TGTGCCACCTCGAGGGGGGGATCCACCGGGGAGCTGTTTTTT. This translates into CATSRGGSTGELFF.